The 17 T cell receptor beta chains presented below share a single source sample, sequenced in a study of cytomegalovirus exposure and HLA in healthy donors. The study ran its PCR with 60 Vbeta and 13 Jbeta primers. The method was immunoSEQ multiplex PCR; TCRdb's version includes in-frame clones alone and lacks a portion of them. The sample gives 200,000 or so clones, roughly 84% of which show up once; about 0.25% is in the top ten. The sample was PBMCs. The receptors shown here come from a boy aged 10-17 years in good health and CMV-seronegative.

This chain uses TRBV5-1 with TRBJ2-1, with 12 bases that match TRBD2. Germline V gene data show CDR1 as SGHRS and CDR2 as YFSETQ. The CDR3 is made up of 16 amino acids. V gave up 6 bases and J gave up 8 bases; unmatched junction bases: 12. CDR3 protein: CASTVSLAGGPYEQFF. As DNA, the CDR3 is TGCGCCAGCACCGTCTCACTAGCGGGGGGCCCCTATGAGCAGTTCTTC.

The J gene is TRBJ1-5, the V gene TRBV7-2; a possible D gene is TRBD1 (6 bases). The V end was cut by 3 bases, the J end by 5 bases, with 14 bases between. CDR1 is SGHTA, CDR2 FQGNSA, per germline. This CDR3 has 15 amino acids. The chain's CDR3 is CASSFDPTGDQPQHF. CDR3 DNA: TGTGCCAGCAGCTTCGACCCGACAGGAGATCAGCCCCAGCATTTT. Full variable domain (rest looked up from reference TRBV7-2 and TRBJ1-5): GAGVSQSPSNKVTEKGKDVELRCDPISGHTALYWYRQSLGQGLEFLIYFQGNSAPDKSGLPSDRFSAERTGGSVSTLTIQRTQQEDSAVYLCASSFDPTGDQPQHFGDGTRLSIL.

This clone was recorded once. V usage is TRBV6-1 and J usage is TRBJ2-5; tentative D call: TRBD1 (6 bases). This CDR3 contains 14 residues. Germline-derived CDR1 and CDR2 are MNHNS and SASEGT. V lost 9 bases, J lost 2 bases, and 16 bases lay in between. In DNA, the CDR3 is TGTGCCAGTGGTGTCCTGGGGACACAAGAGACCCAGTACTTC. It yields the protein CASGVLGTQETQYF.

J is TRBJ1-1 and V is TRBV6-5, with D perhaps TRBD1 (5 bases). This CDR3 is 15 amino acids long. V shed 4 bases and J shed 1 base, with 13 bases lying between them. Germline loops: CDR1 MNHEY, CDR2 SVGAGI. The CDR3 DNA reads TGTGCCAGCAGTTCACCTATGGGGGGGAACACTGAAGCTTTCTTT. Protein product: CASSSPMGGNTEAFF.

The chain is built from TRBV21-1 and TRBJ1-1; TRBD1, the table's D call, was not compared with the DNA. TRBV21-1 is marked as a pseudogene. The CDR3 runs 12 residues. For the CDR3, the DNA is TGTGCCAGCGAACACGTGAACACTGAAGCTTTCTTT. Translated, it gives CASEHVNTEAFF.

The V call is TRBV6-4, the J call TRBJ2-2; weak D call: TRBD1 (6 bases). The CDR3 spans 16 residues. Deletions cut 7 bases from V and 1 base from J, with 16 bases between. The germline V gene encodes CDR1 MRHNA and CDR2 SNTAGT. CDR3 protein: CASTPGMGQNTGELFF. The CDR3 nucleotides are TGTGCCAGCACCCCTGGGATGGGACAGAACACCGGGGAGCTGTTTTTT.

CDR3 sequence reads: CASSMLTSGMVGGELFF. The CDR3 coding sequence is TGTGCCAGCAGCATGCTGACTAGCGGGATGGTTGGCGGGGAGCTGTTTTTT. The chain links TRBV2 to TRBJ2-2, with 11 bases fitting TRBD2. Germline CDR1 SNHLY, CDR2 FYNNEI. With V trimmed by 6 bases and J by 7 bases, 13 bases remained unmatched. The CDR3 spans 17 residues.

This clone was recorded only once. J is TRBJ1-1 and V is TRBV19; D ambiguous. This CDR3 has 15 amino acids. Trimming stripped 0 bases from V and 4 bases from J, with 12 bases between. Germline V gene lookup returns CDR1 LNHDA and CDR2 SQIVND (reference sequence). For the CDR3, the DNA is TGTGCCAGTAGTATAGAGGAGGTTCTGGGCACTGAAGCTTTCTTT. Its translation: CASSIEEVLGTEAFF.

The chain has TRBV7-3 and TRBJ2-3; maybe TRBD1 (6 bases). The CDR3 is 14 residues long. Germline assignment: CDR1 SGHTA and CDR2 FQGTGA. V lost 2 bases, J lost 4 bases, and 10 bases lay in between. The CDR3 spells CASSLGWGPDTQYF. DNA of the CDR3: TGTGCCAGCAGCTTAGGGTGGGGGCCAGATACGCAGTATTTT.

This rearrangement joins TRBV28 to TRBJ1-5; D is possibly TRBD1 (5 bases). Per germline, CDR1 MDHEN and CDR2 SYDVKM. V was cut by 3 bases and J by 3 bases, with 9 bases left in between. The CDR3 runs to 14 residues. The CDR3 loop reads CASSLVGVNQPQHF. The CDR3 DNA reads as TGTGCCAGCAGTTTGGTAGGGGTCAATCAGCCCCAGCATTTT.

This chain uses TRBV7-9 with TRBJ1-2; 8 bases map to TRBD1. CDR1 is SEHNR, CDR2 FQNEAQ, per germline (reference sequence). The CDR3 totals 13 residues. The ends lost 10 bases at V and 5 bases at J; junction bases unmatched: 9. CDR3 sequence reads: CATIRTGRYGYTF. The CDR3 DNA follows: TGTGCCACCATACGGACAGGGAGGTATGGCTACACCTTC.

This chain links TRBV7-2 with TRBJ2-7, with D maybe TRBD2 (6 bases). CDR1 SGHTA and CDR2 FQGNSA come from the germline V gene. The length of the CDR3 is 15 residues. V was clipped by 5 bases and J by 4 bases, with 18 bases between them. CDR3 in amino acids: CASSATIGGRYEQYF. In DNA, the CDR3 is TGTGCCAGCAGCGCAACCATTGGAGGGAGATACGAGCAGTACTTC. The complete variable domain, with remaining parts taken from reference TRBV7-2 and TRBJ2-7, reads GAGVSQSPSNKVTEKGKDVELRCDPISGHTALYWYRQSLGQGLEFLIYFQGNSAPDKSGLPSDRFSAERTGGSVSTLTIQRTQQEDSAVYLCASSATIGGRYEQYFGPGTRLTVT.

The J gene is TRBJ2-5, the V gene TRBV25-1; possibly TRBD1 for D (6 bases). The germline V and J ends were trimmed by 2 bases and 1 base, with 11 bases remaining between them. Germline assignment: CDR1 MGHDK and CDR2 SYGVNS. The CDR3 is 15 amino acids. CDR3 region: CASSEPDRIQETQYF. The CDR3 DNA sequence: TGTGCCAGCAGTGAACCTGACAGGATCCAAGAGACCCAGTACTTC. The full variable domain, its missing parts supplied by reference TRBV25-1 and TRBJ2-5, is EADIYQTPRYLVIGTGKKITLECSQTMGHDKMYWYQQDPGMELHLIHYSYGVNSTEKGDLSSESTVSRIRTEHFPLTLESARPSHTSQYLCASSEPDRIQETQYFGPGTRLLVL.

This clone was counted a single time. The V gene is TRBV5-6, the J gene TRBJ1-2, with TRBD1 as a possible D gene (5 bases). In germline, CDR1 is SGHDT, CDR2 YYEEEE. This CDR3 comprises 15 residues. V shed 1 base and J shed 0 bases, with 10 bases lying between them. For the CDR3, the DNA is TGTGCCAGCAGCTTGAGGGCAGGGACTAACTATGGCTACACCTTC. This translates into CASSLRAGTNYGYTF.

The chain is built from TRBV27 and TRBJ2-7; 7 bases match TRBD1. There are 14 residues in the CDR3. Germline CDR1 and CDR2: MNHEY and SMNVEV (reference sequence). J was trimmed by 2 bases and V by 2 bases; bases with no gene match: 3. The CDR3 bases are TGTGCCAGCAGTTTAGTACAGGGGACCTACGAGCAGTACTTC. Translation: CASSLVQGTYEQYF.

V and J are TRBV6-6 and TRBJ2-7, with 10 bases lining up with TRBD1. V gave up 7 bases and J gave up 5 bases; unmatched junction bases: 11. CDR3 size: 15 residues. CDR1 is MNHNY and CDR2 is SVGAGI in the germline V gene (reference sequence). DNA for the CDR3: TGTGCCAGCACCAACCCCCGACAGGGGGCCAACGAGCAGTACTTC. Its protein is CASTNPRQGANEQYF.

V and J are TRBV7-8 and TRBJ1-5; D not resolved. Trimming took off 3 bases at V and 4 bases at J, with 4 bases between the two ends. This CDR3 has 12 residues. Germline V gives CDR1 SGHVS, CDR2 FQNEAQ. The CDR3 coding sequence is TGTGCCAGCAGCTTCTCGAATCAGCCCCAGCATTTT. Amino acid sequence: CASSFSNQPQHF.